The following is a T cell receptor beta chain sequence with its context. The CDR3 consists of 16 residues. The germline gives CDR1 SGDLS, CDR2 YYNGEE. V shed 3 bases and J shed 2 bases, with 12 bases lying between them. The data are from a study of T cell responses to AZD1222 COVID-19 vaccine. Sequenced by immunoSEQ multiplex PCR; TCRdb stores in-frame clones only, minus some. The data show 100,000 or so clones, with 92% seen just once and approximately 1.1% held by the top ten. This receptor was obtained from an adult in good health. Source: peripheral blood, taken on day 0 of AZD1222 vaccination. This sequence joins TRBV9 and TRBJ2-6; perhaps D is TRBD1 or TRBD2 (5 bases each). Here the CDR3 reads CASSAVGTAGANVLTF. The CDR3, as DNA: TGTGCCAGCAGCGCAGTAGGGACGGCTGGGGCCAACGTCCTGACTTTC.